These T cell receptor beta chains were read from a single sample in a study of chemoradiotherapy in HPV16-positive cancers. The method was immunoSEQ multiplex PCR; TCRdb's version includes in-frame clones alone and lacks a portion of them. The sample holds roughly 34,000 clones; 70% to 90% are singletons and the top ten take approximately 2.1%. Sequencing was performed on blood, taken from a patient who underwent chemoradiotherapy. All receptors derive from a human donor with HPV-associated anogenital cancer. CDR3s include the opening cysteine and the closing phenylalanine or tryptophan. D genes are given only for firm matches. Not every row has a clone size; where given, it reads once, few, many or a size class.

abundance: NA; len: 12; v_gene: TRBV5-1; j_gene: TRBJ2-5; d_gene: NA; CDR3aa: CASSLGMETQYF; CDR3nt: TGCGCCAGCAGCTTGGGAATGGAGACCCAGTACTTC
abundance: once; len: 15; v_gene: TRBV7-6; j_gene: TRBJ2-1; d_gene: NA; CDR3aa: CASSLLDFSYNEQFF; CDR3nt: TGTGCCAGCAGCTTATTAGACTTCTCCTACAATGAGCAGTTCTTC
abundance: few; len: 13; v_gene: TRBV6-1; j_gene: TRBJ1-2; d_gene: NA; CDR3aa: CASSEHEVYGYTF; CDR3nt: TGTGCCAGCAGTGAACACGAGGTCTATGGCTACACCTTC
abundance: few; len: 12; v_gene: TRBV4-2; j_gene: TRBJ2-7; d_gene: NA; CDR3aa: CASSQGFSEQYF; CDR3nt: TGTGCCAGCAGCCAAGGGTTCTCCGAGCAGTACTTC
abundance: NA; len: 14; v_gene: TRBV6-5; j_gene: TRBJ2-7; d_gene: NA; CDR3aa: CASSYSKGAYEQYF; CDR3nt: TGTGCCAGCAGTTACTCGAAGGGAGCCTACGAGCAGTACTTC
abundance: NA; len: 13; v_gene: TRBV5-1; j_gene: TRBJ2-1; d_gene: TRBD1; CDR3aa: CASSLAQGYEQFF; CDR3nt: TGCGCCAGCAGCTTGGCACAGGGGTATGAGCAGTTCTTC
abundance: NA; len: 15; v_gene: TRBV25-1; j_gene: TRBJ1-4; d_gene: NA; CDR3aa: CASSDLGATNEKLFF; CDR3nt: TGTGCCAGCAGTGATCTGGGAGCAACTAATGAAAAACTGTTTTTT
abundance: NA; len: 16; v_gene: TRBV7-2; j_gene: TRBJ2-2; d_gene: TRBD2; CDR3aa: CASSQILAGGTGELFF; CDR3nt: TGTGCCAGCAGCCAAATACTAGCGGGGGGCACCGGGGAGCTGTTTTTT
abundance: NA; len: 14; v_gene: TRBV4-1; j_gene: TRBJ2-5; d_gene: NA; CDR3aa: CASSLHREKETQYF; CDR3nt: TGCGCCAGCAGCCTACACAGGGAGAAGGAGACCCAGTACTTC
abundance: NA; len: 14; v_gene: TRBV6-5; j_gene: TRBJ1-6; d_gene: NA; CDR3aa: CACRGDLEASPLHF; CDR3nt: TGTGCCTGCCGAGGGGATTTGGAAGCTTCACCCCTCCACTTT
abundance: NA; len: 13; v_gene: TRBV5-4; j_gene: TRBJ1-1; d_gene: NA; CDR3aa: CASSPQGTTEAFF; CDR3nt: TGTGCCAGCAGCCCCCAGGGCACCACTGAAGCTTTCTTT
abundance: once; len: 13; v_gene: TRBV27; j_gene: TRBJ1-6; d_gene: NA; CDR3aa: CASRIQGESPLHF; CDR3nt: TGTGCCAGCAGGATACAGGGTGAGTCACCCCTCCACTTT
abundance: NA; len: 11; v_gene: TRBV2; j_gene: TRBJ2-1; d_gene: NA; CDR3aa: CASSSGYEQFF; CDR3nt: TGTGCCAGCAGTTCAGGGTATGAGCAGTTCTTC
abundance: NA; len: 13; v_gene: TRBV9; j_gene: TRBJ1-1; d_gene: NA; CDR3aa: CASSGLDNTEAFF; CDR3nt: TGTGCCAGCAGCGGACTAGACAACACTGAAGCTTTCTTT
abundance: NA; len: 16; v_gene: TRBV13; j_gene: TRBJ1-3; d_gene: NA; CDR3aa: CASSPPGRRSGNTIYF; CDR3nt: TGTGCCAGCAGCCCTCCGGGACGCAGATCTGGAAACACCATATATTTT
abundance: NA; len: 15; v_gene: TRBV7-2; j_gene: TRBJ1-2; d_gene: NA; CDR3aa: CASSPTRRRSYGYTF; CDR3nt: TGTGCCAGCAGCCCCACGCGTAGAAGATCCTATGGCTACACCTTC
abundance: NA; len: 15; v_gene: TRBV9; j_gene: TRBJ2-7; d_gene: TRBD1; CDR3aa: CASSFGQGRAYEQYF; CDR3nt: TGTGCCAGCAGCTTCGGACAGGGACGCGCCTACGAGCAGTACTTC
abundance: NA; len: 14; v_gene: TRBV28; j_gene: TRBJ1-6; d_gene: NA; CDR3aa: CASSLIGAPSPLHF; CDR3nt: TGTGCCAGCAGTTTGATCGGGGCCCCCTCACCCCTCCACTTT
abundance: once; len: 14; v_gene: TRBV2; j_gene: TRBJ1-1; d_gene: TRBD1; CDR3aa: CASSREGAGTEAFF; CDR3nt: TGTGCCAGCTCAAGAGAGGGGGCGGGCACTGAAGCTTTCTTT
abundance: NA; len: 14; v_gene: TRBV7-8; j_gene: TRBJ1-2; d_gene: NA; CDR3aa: CASSSIPTNYGYTF; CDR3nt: TGTGCCAGCAGCTCCATACCGACTAACTATGGCTACACCTTC
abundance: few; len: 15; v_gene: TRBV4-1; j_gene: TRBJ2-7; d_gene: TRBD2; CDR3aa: CASSQLTSGGYEQYF; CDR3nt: TGCGCCAGCAGCCAACTGACTAGCGGGGGTTACGAGCAGTACTTC
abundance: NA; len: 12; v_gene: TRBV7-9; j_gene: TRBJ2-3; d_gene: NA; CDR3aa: CASSLLGDTQYF; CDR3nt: TGTGCCAGCAGCTTATTGGGGGATACGCAGTATTTT
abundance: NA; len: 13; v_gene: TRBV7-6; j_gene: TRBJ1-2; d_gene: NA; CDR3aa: CASSSGRGYGYTF; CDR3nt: TGTGCCAGCAGCTCCGGACGGGGCTATGGCTACACCTTC
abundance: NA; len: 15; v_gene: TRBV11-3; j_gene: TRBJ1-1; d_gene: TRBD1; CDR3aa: CASSQGQGASTEAFF; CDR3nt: TGTGCCAGCAGCCAGGGACAGGGGGCGAGCACTGAAGCTTTCTTT
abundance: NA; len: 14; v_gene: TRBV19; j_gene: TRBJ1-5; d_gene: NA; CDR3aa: CASNKSGADQPQHF; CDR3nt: TGTGCCAGTAATAAGTCGGGGGCGGATCAGCCCCAGCATTTT
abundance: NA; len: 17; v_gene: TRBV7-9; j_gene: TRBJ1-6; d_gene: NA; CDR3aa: CASSLVSSNSYNSPLHF; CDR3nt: TGTGCCAGCAGCTTAGTTTCGAGTAACTCCTATAATTCACCCCTCCACTTT
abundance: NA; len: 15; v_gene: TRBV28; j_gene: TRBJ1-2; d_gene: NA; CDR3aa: CASSLVQEEVYGYTF; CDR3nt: TGTGCCAGCAGTTTAGTCCAGGAGGAGGTCTATGGCTACACCTTC
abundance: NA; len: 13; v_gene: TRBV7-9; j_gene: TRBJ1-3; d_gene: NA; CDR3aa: CASSLEAGDTIYF; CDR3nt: TGTGCCAGCAGCTTAGAAGCGGGGGACACCATATATTTT
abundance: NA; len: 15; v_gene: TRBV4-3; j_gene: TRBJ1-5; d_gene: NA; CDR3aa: CASSQDRGRDQPQHF; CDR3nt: TGCGCCAGCAGCCAAGATAGGGGCAGGGATCAGCCCCAGCATTTT
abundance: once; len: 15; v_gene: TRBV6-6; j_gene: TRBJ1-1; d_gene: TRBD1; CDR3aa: CASSQRTGMGTEAFF; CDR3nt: TGTGCCAGCAGTCAACGGACAGGAATGGGAACTGAAGCTTTCTTT
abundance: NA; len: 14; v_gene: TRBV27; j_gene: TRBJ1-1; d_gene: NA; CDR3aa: CASSLFPGKAEAFF; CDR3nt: TGTGCCAGCAGTTTATTCCCAGGAAAGGCTGAAGCTTTCTTT
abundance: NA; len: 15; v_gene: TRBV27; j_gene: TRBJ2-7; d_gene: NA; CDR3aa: CASSSALSGIYEQYF; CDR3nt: TGTGCCAGCAGTTCGGCACTGAGCGGTATCTACGAGCAGTACTTC
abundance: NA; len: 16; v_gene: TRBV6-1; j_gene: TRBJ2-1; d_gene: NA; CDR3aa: CASSEASAGRGNEQFF; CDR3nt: TGTGCCAGCAGTGAAGCGTCTGCGGGAAGAGGAAATGAGCAGTTCTTC
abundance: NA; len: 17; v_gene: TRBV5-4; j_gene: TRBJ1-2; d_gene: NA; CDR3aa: CASSADSLGVRGYGYTF; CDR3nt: TGTGCCAGCAGCGCGGACAGTTTGGGCGTAAGAGGCTATGGCTACACCTTC
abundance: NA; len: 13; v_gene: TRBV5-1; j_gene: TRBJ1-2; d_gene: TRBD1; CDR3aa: CASMGTGSYGYTF; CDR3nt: TGCGCCAGCATGGGGACAGGGAGCTATGGCTACACCTTC
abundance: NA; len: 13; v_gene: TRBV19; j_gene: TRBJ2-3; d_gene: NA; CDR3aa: CASSTGRRDTQYF; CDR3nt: TGTGCCAGTAGTACGGGCAGGAGAGATACGCAGTATTTT
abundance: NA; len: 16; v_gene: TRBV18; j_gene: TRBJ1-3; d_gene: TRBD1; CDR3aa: CASSPGTGNGGNTIYF; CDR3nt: TGTGCCAGCTCCCCCGGGACAGGGAACGGTGGAAACACCATATATTTT
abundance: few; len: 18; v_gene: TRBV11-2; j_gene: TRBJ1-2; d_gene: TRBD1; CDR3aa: CASSSLRRTGNLPSGYTF; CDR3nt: TGTGCCAGCAGCTCCCTGCGACGGACAGGGAACCTGCCCTCGGGCTACACCTTC
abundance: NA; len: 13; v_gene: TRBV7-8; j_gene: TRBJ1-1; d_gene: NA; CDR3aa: CASSVSRNTEAFF; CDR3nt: TGTGCCAGCAGCGTTAGCAGGAACACTGAAGCTTTCTTT
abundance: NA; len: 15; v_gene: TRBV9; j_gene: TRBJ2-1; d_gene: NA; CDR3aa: CASSVEGVSYNEQFF; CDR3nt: TGTGCCAGCAGCGTAGAGGGGGTTTCCTACAATGAGCAGTTCTTC
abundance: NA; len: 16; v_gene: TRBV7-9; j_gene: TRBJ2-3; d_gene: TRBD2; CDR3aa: CASSRPIAGGSDTQYF; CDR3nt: TGTGCCAGCAGCCGACCTATAGCGGGGGGCTCAGATACGCAGTATTTT
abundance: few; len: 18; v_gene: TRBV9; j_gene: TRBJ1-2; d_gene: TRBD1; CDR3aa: CASSENRDRSPGVYGYTF; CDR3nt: TGTGCCAGCAGCGAGAACCGGGACAGGTCCCCGGGTGTATATGGCTACACCTTC
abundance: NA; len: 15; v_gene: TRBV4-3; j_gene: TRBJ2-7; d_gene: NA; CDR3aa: CASSQDFRGYDEQYF; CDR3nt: TGCGCCAGCAGCCAAGATTTTCGGGGCTACGACGAGCAGTACTTC
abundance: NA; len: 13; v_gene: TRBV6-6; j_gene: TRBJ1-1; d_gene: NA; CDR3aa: CASRPNSVTEAFF; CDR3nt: TGTGCCAGCAGACCGAACAGCGTCACTGAAGCTTTCTTT
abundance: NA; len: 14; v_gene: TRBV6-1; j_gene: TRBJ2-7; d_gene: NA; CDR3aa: CASSDSGTPHEQYF; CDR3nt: TGTGCCAGCAGTGATTCCGGGACTCCCCACGAGCAGTACTTC
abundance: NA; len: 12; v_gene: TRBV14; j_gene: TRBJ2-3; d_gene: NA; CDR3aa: CASSQPADTQYF; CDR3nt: TGTGCCAGCAGCCAACCAGCAGATACGCAGTATTTT
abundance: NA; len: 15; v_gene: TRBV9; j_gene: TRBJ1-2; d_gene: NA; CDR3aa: CASSVGVREGGGYTF; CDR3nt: TGTGCCAGCAGCGTAGGTGTTAGGGAGGGGGGAGGCTACACCTTC
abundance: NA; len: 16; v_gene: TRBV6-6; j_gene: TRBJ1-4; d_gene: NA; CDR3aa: CASRKGQVPTNEKLFF; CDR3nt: TGTGCCAGCAGAAAAGGTCAAGTTCCAACTAATGAAAAACTGTTTTTT
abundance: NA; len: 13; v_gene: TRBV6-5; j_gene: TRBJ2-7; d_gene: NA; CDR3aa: CASSPGHYYEQYF; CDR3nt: TGTGCCAGCAGTCCGGGACACTACTACGAGCAGTACTTC
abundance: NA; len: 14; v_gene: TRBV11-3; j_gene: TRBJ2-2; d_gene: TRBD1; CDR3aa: CASSDRGRNGELFF; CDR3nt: TGTGCCAGCAGCGACAGGGGGAGGAACGGGGAGCTGTTTTTT
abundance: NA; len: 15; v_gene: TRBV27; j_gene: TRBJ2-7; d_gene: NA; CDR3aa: CASSLYDSLGSEQYF; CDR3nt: TGTGCCAGCAGTTTATATGACAGTCTGGGGTCCGAGCAGTACTTC
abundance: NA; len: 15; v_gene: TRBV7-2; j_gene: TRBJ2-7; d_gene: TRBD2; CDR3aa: CASSFSGGGNYEQYF; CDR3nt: TGTGCCAGCAGCTTTAGCGGGGGGGGGAACTACGAGCAGTACTTC
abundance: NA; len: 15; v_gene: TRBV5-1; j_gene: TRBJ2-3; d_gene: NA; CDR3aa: CASSSGTGETDTQYF; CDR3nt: TGCGCCAGCAGCAGCGGGACAGGTGAGACAGATACGCAGTATTTT
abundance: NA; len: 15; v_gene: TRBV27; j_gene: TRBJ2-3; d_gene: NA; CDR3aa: CASIPKGISTDTQYF; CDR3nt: TGTGCCAGCATCCCCAAGGGGATTAGCACAGATACGCAGTATTTT
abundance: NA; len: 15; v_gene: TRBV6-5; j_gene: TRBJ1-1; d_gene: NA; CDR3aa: CASSTRGATGTEAFF; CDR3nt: TGTGCCAGCAGTACGCGGGGCGCGACTGGCACTGAAGCTTTCTTT
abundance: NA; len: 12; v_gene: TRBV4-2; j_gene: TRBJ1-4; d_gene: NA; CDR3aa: CASSQDREKLFF; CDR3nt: TGTGCCAGCAGCCAAGATAGAGAAAAACTGTTTTTT
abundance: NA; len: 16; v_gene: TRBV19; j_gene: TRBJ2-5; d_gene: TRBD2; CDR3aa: CASTSSASGGSETQYF; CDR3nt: TGTGCCAGTACTTCCTCCGCTAGCGGGGGGTCAGAGACCCAGTACTTC
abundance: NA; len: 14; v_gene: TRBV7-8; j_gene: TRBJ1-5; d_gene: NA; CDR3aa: CASSLIGAGQPQHF; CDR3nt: TGTGCCAGCAGCTTGATCGGGGCGGGTCAGCCCCAGCATTTT
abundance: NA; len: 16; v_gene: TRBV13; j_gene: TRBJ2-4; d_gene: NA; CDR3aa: CASSSRGRFPQNIQYF; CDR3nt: TGTGCCAGCAGCTCTAGGGGTCGTTTCCCCCAAAACATTCAGTACTTC
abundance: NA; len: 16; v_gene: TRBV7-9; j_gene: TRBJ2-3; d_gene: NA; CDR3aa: CASSSIRDSSTDTQYF; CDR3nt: TGTGCCAGCAGCTCGATCCGGGACTCTAGCACAGATACGCAGTATTTT